These T cell receptor beta chains were read from a single sample in a study of T cell clonotyping in hematopoietic cell transplantation. Only in-frame clones appear in the TCRdb table, and some are missing; sequencing was by immunoSEQ multiplex PCR. The table has some 6,300 clones, roughly a third seen once. Sequenced material: peripheral blood mononuclear cells, taken 30 days after allogeneic stem cell transplant. Receptors were obtained from a female patient in her 60s who had an allogeneic stem cell transplant, so the T cells may come from the graft donor. Some clones in this sample may be carry-over from other donors' samples. Both conserved end residues are part of each CDR3.

CSGYGGQGDTEAFF | TRBV29-1 | 14
CASSSRFGGVSYEQYF | TRBV7-2 | 16
CAWSPQGQGSYGYTF | TRBV30 | 15
CASSFRRNYGYTF | TRBV6-5 | 13
CASSADREEYYEQYF | TRBV5-6 | 15
CASRQGEPQHF | TRBV6-1 | 11
CASSPRTSGGMGETQYF | TRBV4-2 | 17
CASKTEETQYF | TRBV19 | 11
CAWDQTQNEKLFF | TRBV30 | 13
CASSQGIQGNGNQPQHF | TRBV4-3 | 17
CASSIGLNSYEQYF | TRBV19 | 14
CASSQVQGAGEQYF | TRBV4-1 | 14
CAWSGGIAGTQYF | TRBV30 | 13
CAWNRGTAQETQYF | TRBV30 | 14
CASSGGRITDTQYF | TRBV5-1 | 14
CASSSTAGHQPQHF | TRBV6-6 | 14
CASSQEGQLSSYNSPLHF | TRBV4-3 | 18
CSVTTGTELNTEAFF | TRBV29-1 | 15
CASSDRNGNTIYF | TRBV25-1 | 13
CASSLSQWSEQYF | TRBV7-7 | 13
CASSLETGAYNEQFF | TRBV7-6 | 15
CASRGGLAGELFF | TRBV6-5 | 13
CASSQQRGSTDTQYF | TRBV4-2 | 15
CAWSVQGTNSQPQHF | TRBV30 | 15
CSVGQGGNEQYF | TRBV29-1 | 12
CAWRHEPDSENTDTQYF | TRBV30 | 17
CASSLPRGHGYTF | TRBV7-9 | 13
CASSQSGGASSEQYF | TRBV4-3 | 15
CAWSVGLFYEQYF | TRBV30 | 13
CASSPQPHRARGEKLFF | TRBV7-2 | 17
CASSPQGYSYEQYF | TRBV28 | 14
CAWKGTQTGELFF | TRBV30 | 13
CSVERGLRNEQFF | TRBV29-1 | 13
CASSQDWGGEKLFF | TRBV4-2 | 14
CAWSLERVEKLFF | TRBV30 | 13
CASSLEGAVYEQYF | TRBV5-4 | 14
CASSLDLGGAKGAGYEQYF | TRBV28 | 19
CAWSAGLAGGIRELFF | TRBV30 | 16
CASSARLARETQYF | TRBV9 | 14
CAISEGVSGQPQHF | TRBV10-3 | 14
CAWMEGLRNSPLHF | TRBV30 | 14
CSVAPDRGFSGYTF | TRBV29-1 | 14
CASSFPPLGESEEKLFF | TRBV28 | 17
CAWSQGGRSYEQYF | TRBV30 | 14
CASSLRLAGRTDTQYF | TRBV7-2 | 16
CAWSVLGRGGEKLFF | TRBV30 | 15
CSADGVAVGVNGYTF | TRBV29-1 | 15
CSESRSVGQKLFF | TRBV29-1 | 13
CASSLGVRGYGYTF | TRBV6-5 | 14
CASRGQLNSYEQYF | TRBV6-5 | 14
CASSQVGGSVTGELFF | TRBV4-2 | 16
CACSRGGKTQYF | TRBV30 | 12
CASSLEERGSSYNEQFF | TRBV7-8 | 17
CASSQDERRDRYLETQYF | TRBV14 | 18
CSVAGQGPYGYTF | TRBV29-1 | 13
CAWKVLGGEQYF | TRBV30 | 12
CASSEFDTQYF | TRBV25-1 | 11
CAWSNRLTNEKLFF | TRBV30 | 14
CASSLEDRVNSPLHF | TRBV4-1 | 15